The 2 T cell receptor beta chains reported below all come from one sample, sequenced in a study of neurological immune-mediated disorders. TCRdb analysed the 5' RACE reads with MiXCR anew, one entry per CDR3 protein. This table holds approximately 77,000 distinct CDR3 sequences, about 9.5% found once. The sample consisted of PBMCs. The receptors derive from a man between 50 and 59 years old in good health.

In this sample, this clonotype turned up many times. The chain uses TRBV7-9 and TRBJ1-1; 10 nucleotides line up with TRBD1. Germline V gene lookup returns CDR1 SEHNR and CDR2 FQNEAQ (reference sequence). With V trimmed by 6 bases and J by 0 bases, 1 base remained unmatched. CDR3 length equals 14 residues. The CDR3 here is CASRTGGMNTEAFF. The CDR3 nucleotides are TGTGCCAGCAGGACAGGGGGCATGAACACTGAAGCTTTCTTT. The variable domain in full, with the rest retrieved from reference TRBV7-9 and TRBJ1-1, is DTGVSQNPRHKITKRGQNVTFRCDPISEHNRLYWYRQTLGQGPEFLTYFQNEAQLEKSRLLSDRFSAERPKGSFSTLEIQRTEQGDSAMYLCASRTGGMNTEAFFGQGTRLTVV.

This clonotype was counted ten times or more. The chain carries TRBV12-3 or TRBV12-4 and TRBJ1-2, with 9 bases that match TRBD1. V dropped 4 bases and J dropped 4; count of bases not matched to a gene: 4. This CDR3 spans 14 amino acids. As DNA, the CDR3 is TGTGCCAGCAGTTCCCTGACAGGGGGCTATGGCTACACCTTC. Translation gives CASSSLTGGYGYTF.